The clone carrying this T cell receptor (beta chain) was recorded a few times. These data originate in a study of human T cells and chemical hapten exposure. The J segment lost 3 bases and the V segment lost 2 bases, leaving 5 bases of the junction unmatched. CDR3 length: 15 amino acids. The germline V gene encodes CDR1 MNHEY and CDR2 SVGAGI. TCRdb redid the calling of the RACE reads with MiXCR, one entry per CDR3 protein. This table holds 300,000 to 450,000 distinct CDR3 sequences, 4.5% to 5.5% found once. Regarding time point: pre-sensitization, week 0. As to treatment: therapeutic diphenylcyclopropenone sensitization with weekly scalp DPC. Venepuncture was done earlier than the placement of each patch test.

The starting material was whole blood, obtained in connection with sensitization to the hapten diphenylcyclopropenone (DPC). The sequence came from a young woman with alopecia areata. Some clones in this sample may be carry-over from other donors' samples. The chain recombines TRBV6-5 with TRBJ1-1; 8 positions match TRBD1. CDR3 coding DNA: TGTGCCAGCAGTTACGGACAGGGTTTTCACACTGAAGCTTTCTTT. Its translation is CASSYGQGFHTEAFF.